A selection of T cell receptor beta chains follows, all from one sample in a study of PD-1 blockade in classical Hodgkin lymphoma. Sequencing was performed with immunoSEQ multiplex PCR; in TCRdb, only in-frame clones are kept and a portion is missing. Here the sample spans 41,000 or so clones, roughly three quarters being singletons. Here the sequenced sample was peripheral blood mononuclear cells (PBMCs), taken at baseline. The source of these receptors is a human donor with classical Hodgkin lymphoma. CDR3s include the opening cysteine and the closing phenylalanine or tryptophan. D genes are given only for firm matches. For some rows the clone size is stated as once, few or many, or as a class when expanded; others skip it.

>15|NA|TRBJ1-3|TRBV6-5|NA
TGTGCCAGCAGCCCCGCACCGAGCTCTGGAAACACCATATATTTT
CASSPAPSSGNTIYF
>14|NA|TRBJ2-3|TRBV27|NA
TGTGCCAGCAGTTCCTACCACTCGGAGGGTACGCAGTATTTT
CASSSYHSEGTQYF
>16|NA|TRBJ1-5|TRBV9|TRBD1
TGTGCCAGCAGCGAGACAGGGGGATCTTCCAATCAGCCCCAGCATTTT
CASSETGGSSNQPQHF
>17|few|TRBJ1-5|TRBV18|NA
TGTGCCAGCTCATCACTGCGATCTGGGGAAAGCAATCAGCCCCAGCATTTT
CASSSLRSGESNQPQHF
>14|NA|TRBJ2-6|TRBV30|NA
TGTGCCTGCGCTTCCCCACCCGGGGCCAACGTCCTGACTTTC
CACASPPGANVLTF
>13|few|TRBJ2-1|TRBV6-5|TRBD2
TGTGCCAGCAGGACCGGGACTAGCGGGAGGGAGTTCTTC
CASRTGTSGREFF
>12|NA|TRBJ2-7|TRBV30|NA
TGTGCCTGGAGCGAAGGTTCGAGGGAGCAGTACTTC
CAWSEGSREQYF
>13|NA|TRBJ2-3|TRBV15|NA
TGTGCCACCAGCAGGGAAAGCACAGATACGCAGTATTTT
CATSRESTDTQYF
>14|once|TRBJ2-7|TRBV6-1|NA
TGTGCCAGCAGTCACCCCGGGGGGCTCGGGGAGCAGTACTTC
CASSHPGGLGEQYF
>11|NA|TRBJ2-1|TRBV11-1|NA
TGTGCCAGCAGCTCAAAGACAGAGCAGTTCTTC
CASSSKTEQFF
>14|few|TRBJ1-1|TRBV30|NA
TGTGCCTGGAGGGCCGGATATTTGGACACTGAAGCTTTCTTT
CAWRAGYLDTEAFF
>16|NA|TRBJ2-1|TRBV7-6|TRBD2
TGTGCCAGCAGCTATGGACTAGCGGGGGCTTACAATGAGCAGTTCTTC
CASSYGLAGAYNEQFF
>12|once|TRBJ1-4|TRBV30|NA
TGTGCCTGGACAGGGGCAGGTGAAAAACTGTTTTTT
CAWTGAGEKLFF
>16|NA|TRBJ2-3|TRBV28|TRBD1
TGTGCCAGCAGTTCCCTGAGGGCAGGGGGCGGAGATACGCAGTATTTT
CASSSLRAGGGDTQYF
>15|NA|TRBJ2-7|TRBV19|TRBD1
TGTGCCAGTACAACCGACAGGGTTGGTTCCTACGAGCAGTACTTC
CASTTDRVGSYEQYF
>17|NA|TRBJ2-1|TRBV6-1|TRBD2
TGTGCCAGCAGTGAAACCCCAACTAGCGGGAGTCGGAATGAGCAGTTCTTC
CASSETPTSGSRNEQFF
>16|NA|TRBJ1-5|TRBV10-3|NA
TGTGCCATCAGTGAGTCAGACTTTTATAGCAATCAGCCCCAGCATTTT
CAISESDFYSNQPQHF
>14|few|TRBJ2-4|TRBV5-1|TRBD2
TGCGCCAGTCGACAACTAGCGGGAAGAAACATTCAGTACTTC
CASRQLAGRNIQYF
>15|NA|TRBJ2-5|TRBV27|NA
TGTGCCAGCAGGGCGACCATGGGTGGGCAAGAGACCCAGTACTTC
CASRATMGGQETQYF
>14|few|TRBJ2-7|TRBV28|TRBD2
TGTGCCAGCAGTTTATGGGCTAGCGGGTACGAGCAGTACTTC
CASSLWASGYEQYF
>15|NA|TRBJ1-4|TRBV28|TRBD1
TGTGCCAGCAGCCCTACAGGGGGATCTAATGAAAAACTGTTTTTT
CASSPTGGSNEKLFF
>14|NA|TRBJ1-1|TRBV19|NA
TGTGCCAGTAGTATCCTGGGGGGGGACACTGAAGCTTTCTTT
CASSILGGDTEAFF
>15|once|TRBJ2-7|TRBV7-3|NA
TGTGCCAGCAGCTGGTGGACGGAGGGACTCTACGAGCAGTACTTC
CASSWWTEGLYEQYF
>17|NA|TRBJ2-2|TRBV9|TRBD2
TGTGCCAGCAGCGTAGGGGACTACCCGAGGAACACCGGGGAGCTGTTTTTT
CASSVGDYPRNTGELFF
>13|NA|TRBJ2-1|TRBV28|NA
TGTGCCAGCAGTTTCGGGGGTAACAATGAGCAGTTCTTC
CASSFGGNNEQFF
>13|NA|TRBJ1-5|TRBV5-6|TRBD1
TGTGCCAGCAGCCAAGGGACAGGACGGCCCCAGCATTTT
CASSQGTGRPQHF
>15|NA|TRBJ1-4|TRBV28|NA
TGTGCCAGCAGTCTAACTGGGGGTAGTAATGAAAAACTGTTTTTT
CASSLTGGSNEKLFF
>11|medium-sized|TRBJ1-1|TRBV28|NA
TGTGCCAGCAAAGTTGGGGGTGAAGCTTTCTTT
CASKVGGEAFF
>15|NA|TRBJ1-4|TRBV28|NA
TGTGCCAGCAGTTTTTCAGGGCCGATTAATGAAAAACTGTTTTTT
CASSFSGPINEKLFF
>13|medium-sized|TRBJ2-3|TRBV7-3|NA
TGTGCCAGCAGCTCCCAGGCCGCAGATACGCAGTATTTT
CASSSQAADTQYF
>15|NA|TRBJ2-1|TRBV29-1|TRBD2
TGCAGCGTCCCTATGGGGCTAGCGGGTTACAATGAGCAGTTCTTC
CSVPMGLAGYNEQFF
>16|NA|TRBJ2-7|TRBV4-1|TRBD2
TGCGCCAGCAGCCAGTTCCTAGCGGGAGGGTCCTCCGAGCAGTACTTC
CASSQFLAGGSSEQYF
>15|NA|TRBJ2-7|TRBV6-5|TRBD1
TGTGCCAGCAGTTACGGGGGGACAGGTACGGTCGAGCAGTACTTC
CASSYGGTGTVEQYF
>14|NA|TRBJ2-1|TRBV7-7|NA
TGTGCCAGCAGCTCCGCGGGGATGGACAATGAGCAGTTCTTC
CASSSAGMDNEQFF
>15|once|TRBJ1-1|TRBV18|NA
TGTGCCAGCTCACCACCCGGCGGCCTAAACACTGAAGCTTTCTTT
CASSPPGGLNTEAFF
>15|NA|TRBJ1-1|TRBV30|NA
TGTGCCTGGAGTGTACTGTACAGCGCGAACACTGAAGCTTTCTTT
CAWSVLYSANTEAFF
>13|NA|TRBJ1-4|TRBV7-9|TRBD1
TGTGCCAGCGCGACAGGGGGTAATGAAAAACTGTTTTTT
CASATGGNEKLFF
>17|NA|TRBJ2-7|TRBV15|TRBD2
TGTGCCACCAGCAGAGTTACTAGCGGGTACATTCCCTACGAGCAGTACTTC
CATSRVTSGYIPYEQYF
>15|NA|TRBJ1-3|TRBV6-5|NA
TGTGCCAGCACAAATCGACAGGTGACTGGAAACACCATATATTTT
CASTNRQVTGNTIYF
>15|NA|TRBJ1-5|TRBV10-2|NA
TGCGCCAGCAGTGCGGTGGGAGGTGGCAATCAGCCCCAGCATTTT
CASSAVGGGNQPQHF
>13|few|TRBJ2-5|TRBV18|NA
TGTGCCAGCTCACCACCGGTAGGAGAGACCCAGTACTTC
CASSPPVGETQYF
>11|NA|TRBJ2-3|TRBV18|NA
TGTGCCAGCTCACCAAGGAATATGCAGTATTTT
CASSPRNMQYF
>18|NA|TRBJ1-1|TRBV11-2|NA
TGTGCCAGCAGCTTAACGAGTTGGTATGGGGGAGGAGGCACTGAAGCTTTCTTT
CASSLTSWYGGGGTEAFF
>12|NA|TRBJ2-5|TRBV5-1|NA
TGCGCCAGCAGCTTCACCAAAGAGACCCAGTACTTC
CASSFTKETQYF
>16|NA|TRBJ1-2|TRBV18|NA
TGTGCCAGCTCACCGCCTGCGGTCGCCCCCGGCTATGGCTACACCTTC
CASSPPAVAPGYGYTF